This T cell receptor beta chain was identified during a study of blood T cell repertoires in COVID-19. Turning to the study itself: The United States, Italy and Spain supplied acute and convalescent COVID-19 samples. Sources were T cells, B-cell-depleted T cells, or PBMCs; the material itself was cDNA or gDNA.

Authors' methods: Estimated nucleated cell counts came from reference gene primer amplification. TCRdb's copy holds only in-frame clones and misses some; the assay was immunoSEQ multiplex PCR. The D gene and trimming were derived from the DNA, and the V and J assignments and clone size from that table. The sample includes over 350,000 clones, nearly 90% of them seen just once. V was pared by 9 bases and J by 0 bases, with 11 bases between. CDR1 is SGHDN and CDR2 is FVKESK in the germline V gene. The CDR3 is 14 residues long. Cohorts were determined from participant-reported clinical history. This chain uses TRBV14 with TRBJ2-2; D may be TRBD2 (6 bases). Sequenced sample: PBMCs or T cells enriched from blood (not recorded which). This clonotype was sampled from a woman aged 18-35 years with acute COVID-19. CDR3 nucleotides: TGTGCCAGTCCGGGACTTACGAACACCGGGGAGCTGTTTTTT. It translates to CASPGLTNTGELFF.